These 10 T cell receptor beta chains originate from one sample sequenced in a study of OX40 agonist ivuxolimab in advanced cancers. Method: immunoSEQ multiplex PCR; TCRdb's copy keeps in-frame clones and lacks some. Among approximately 60,000 clones listed, 65% to 85% were seen once. The sequenced sample was CD4+ or CD8+ T cells sorted from blood, obtained in a trial of the OX40 agonist ivuxolimab. These receptors were obtained from an adult with an advanced solid tumor such as melanoma, head and neck, liver or kidney cancer.

This chain joins TRBV10-3 and TRBJ1-2; 8 bases align to TRBD1. Looked up from germline, CDR1 is ENHRY and CDR2 is SYGVKD. The CDR3 has 13 amino acids. J lost 4 bases, V lost 2 bases, and 0 bases had no gene match. This CDR3 is CAISEDRGYGYTF. The CDR3 region has the DNA TGTGCCATCAGTGAGGACAGGGGCTATGGCTACACCTTC.

The chain carries TRBV19 and TRBJ2-3; the match to TRBD1 covers 9 bases. V trimming: 3 bases; J trimming: 6 bases; junction bases outside the gene matches: 7. The length of the CDR3 is 15 residues. Germline assignment: CDR1 LNHDA and CDR2 SQIVND (reference sequence). The CDR3: CASSIGNRGHDTQYF. CDR3 DNA: TGTGCCAGTAGTATCGGTAACAGGGGGCACGATACGCAGTATTTT.

CDR3 bases: TGTGCCAGTAGTAGTATGGGGGGCGGCTACGAGCAGTACTTC. Amino acid sequence: CASSSMGGGYEQYF. The chain joins TRBV19 to TRBJ2-7; the D call may be TRBD1 or TRBD2 (6 bases each). Deletions cut 4 bases from V and 3 bases from J, with 13 bases between. This CDR3 region has 14 residues. Germline V gene sequence: CDR1 LNHDA, CDR2 SQIVND (reference sequence).

J is TRBJ1-2 and V is TRBV30; D uncertain. This CDR3 is built from 13 residues. Trimming took 1 base from V and 3 from J, leaving 9 bases between them. CDR1 is GTSNPN and CDR2 is SVGIG in the germline V gene (reference sequence). CDR3 sequence reads: CAWSDRMDYGYTF. The DNA of the CDR3 is TGTGCCTGGAGTGATCGGATGGACTATGGCTACACCTTC.

The V gene is TRBV11-2, the J gene TRBJ2-2, with D maybe TRBD2 (6 bases). The V end was cut by 2 bases, the J end by 1 base, with 17 bases between. CDR3 size: 18 residues. CDR1 SGHAT and CDR2 FQNNGV come from the germline V gene. CDR3 sequence (DNA): TGTGCCAGCAGCTTAAGGGAGGCACGGGACGAGAACACCGGGGAGCTGTTTTTT. Its protein is CASSLREARDENTGELFF.

The chain is built from TRBV7-9 and TRBJ2-1; 10 bases agree with TRBD1. Trimming cost V 2 bases and J 7 bases; bases outside gene matches: 2. The CDR3 contains 14 residues. Per germline, CDR1 SEHNR and CDR2 FQNEAQ (reference sequence). CDR3 sequence (DNA): TGTGCCAGCAGCTTAAGGGGACAGGGGAATGAGCAGTTCTTC. Amino acid sequence: CASSLRGQGNEQFF.

V and J are TRBV7-6 and TRBJ2-7; 9 bases are a match to TRBD1. The J segment lost 6 bases and the V segment lost 1 base, leaving 16 bases of the junction unmatched. CDR1 SGHVS and CDR2 FNYEAQ come from the germline V gene. This CDR3 comprises 18 residues. CDR3 loop: CASSLGAEYVGTGSEQYF. CDR3 bases: TGTGCCAGCAGCTTAGGGGCCGAATATGTTGGGACAGGGTCCGAGCAGTACTTC.

The chain combines TRBV5-4 with TRBJ2-7; a possible D gene is TRBD2 (6 bases). This CDR3 is 16 amino acids long. In germline, CDR1 is SGHNT, CDR2 YYREEE (reference sequence). The V and J ends lost 3 bases and 3 bases respectively, with 19 bases between them. The CDR3, as DNA: TGTGCCAGCAGCTCCTCTTGGGGGGACCGCTTCTACGAGCAGTACTTC. Translation gives CASSSSWGDRFYEQYF.

The chain is built from TRBV15 and TRBJ2-1, with D possibly being TRBD1 or TRBD2 (5 bases each). V dropped 7 bases and J dropped 6 bases, with 16 bases sitting between them. This CDR3 is 14 amino acids long. The V gene's germline CDR1 is LNHNV and CDR2 YYDKDF (reference sequence). DNA for the CDR3: TGTGCCACCACGGGACGCCGTCCCTCCAATGAGCAGTTCTTC. Its translation: CATTGRRPSNEQFF.

This chain links TRBV5-4 with TRBJ2-7; no clear D gene. V was shortened by 0 bases and J by 5 bases, with 6 bases between the two germline ends. The CDR3 length is 12 residues. The germline V gene has CDR1 SGHNT and CDR2 YYREEE (reference sequence). The CDR3 DNA follows: TGTGCCAGCAGCTTGGACAGAAACGAGCAGTACTTC. Translating it yields CASSLDRNEQYF.